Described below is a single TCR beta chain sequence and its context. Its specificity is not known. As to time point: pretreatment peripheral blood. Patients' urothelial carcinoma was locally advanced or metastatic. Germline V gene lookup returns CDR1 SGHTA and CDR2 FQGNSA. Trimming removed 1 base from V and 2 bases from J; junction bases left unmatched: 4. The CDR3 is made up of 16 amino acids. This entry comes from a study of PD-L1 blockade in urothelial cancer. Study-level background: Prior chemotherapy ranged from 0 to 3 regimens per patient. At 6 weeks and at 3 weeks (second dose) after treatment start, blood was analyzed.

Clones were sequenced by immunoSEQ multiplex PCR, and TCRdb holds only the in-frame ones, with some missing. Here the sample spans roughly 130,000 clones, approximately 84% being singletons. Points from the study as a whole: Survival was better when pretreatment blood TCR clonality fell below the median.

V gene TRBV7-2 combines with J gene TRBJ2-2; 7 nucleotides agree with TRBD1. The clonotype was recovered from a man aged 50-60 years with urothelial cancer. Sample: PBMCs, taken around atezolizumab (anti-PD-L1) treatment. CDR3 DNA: TGTGCCAGCAGCTTAGAGGGACAGATAAACACCGGGGAGCTGTTTTTT. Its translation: CASSLEGQINTGELFF.